This TCR beta chain was recorded in a study of blood T cell repertoires in COVID-19. Study summary: The United States, Italy and Spain supplied acute and convalescent COVID-19 samples. T cells, B-cell-depleted T cells, or PBMCs provided the cDNA or gDNA that served as material.

Per the original methods: Estimation of nucleated cell counts relied on the amplification of reference gene primers. This table comes from immunoSEQ multiplex PCR, and its TCRdb copy is limited to in-frame clones, with some not included. The V and J calls and the clone size are those of that table, but D and trimming were determined from the DNA. The sample holds 92,000 or so clones, 72% seen once. The sequenced material came from peripheral blood. The sequence was collected from an elderly woman with acute or convalescent COVID-19.

CDR3 in DNA: TGTGCCAGCAGCGCCCGGACAGGCGGCACCGGGGAGCTGTTTTTT. Translating gives CASSARTGGTGELFF. The chain has TRBV9 and TRBJ2-2; 7 bases map to TRBD1. CDR1 is SGDLS and CDR2 is YYNGEE in the germline V gene. Trimming removed 3 bases from V and 4 bases from J; junction bases left unmatched: 6. The CDR3 is made up of 15 amino acids. The whole variable domain, remainder taken from reference TRBV9 and TRBJ2-2, is DSGVTQTPKHLITATGQRVTLRCSPRSGDLSVYWYQQSLDQGLQFLIQYYNGEERAKGNILERFSAQQFPDLHSELNLSSLELGDSALYFCASSARTGGTGELFFGEGSRLTVL.